This is a list of T cell receptor beta chains from one sample in a study of cytotoxic CD8 clonotypes in ibrutinib-treated CLL. Using immunoSEQ multiplex PCR, the repertoire was profiled, and TCRdb retains in-frame clones only, with some absent. This table holds hundreds of thousands of clones, 80% found once. The sample consisted of PBMCs, taken before ibrutinib treatment. Every receptor here comes from a human donor with chronic lymphocytic leukemia. The CDR3 runs from the conserved cysteine through the conserved F or W. A D gene is named only where the DNA matches it firmly. Clone size appears in some rows only: once, few, many, or a class for an expanded clone.

clone size	V gene	D gene	CDR3 length	J gene	CDR3 DNA	CDR3 protein
once	TRBV7-9	-	15	TRBJ2-1	TGTGCCAGCCACCCCGGGGCGAGCTCCTACAATGAGCAGTTCTTC	CASHPGASSYNEQFF
-	TRBV10-3	-	15	TRBJ1-5	TGTGCCATCAGTGGGTCCCGGAATAGCAATCAGCCCCAGCATTTT	CAISGSRNSNQPQHF
-	TRBV9	-	16	TRBJ2-7	TGTGCCAGCAGCATGACCGCCACGACCGTTGTCTACGAGCAGTACTTC	CASSMTATTVVYEQYF
few	TRBV4-2	-	14	TRBJ1-2	TGTGCCAGCAGCCATCCAGGGCAAGGGTATGGCTACACCTTC	CASSHPGQGYGYTF
-	TRBV5-6	-	16	TRBJ1-5	TGTGCCAGCAGCCCCAGCCCCGGGGCTACCAATCAGCCCCAGCATTTT	CASSPSPGATNQPQHF
once	TRBV10-3	-	14	TRBJ2-5	TGTGCCATCAGTGAGTCCCGGCAGTTGGAGACCCAGTACTTC	CAISESRQLETQYF
-	TRBV15	-	18	TRBJ2-2	TGTGCCACCAGCAGGAGAGGATGGTCACAGGGAAAGGGCGGGGAGCTGTTTTTT	CATSRRGWSQGKGGELFF
-	TRBV7-6	TRBD2	14	TRBJ2-7	TGTGCCAGCAGCTTTCCCGGGGAGGGCAGCGAGCAGTACTTC	CASSFPGEGSEQYF
-	TRBV30	-	10	TRBJ1-2	TGTGCCTGTGATTACTATGGCTACACCTTC	CACDYYGYTF
few	TRBV5-4	TRBD1	15	TRBJ1-2	TGTGCCAGCAGCTTGGAGAACAGGGGTGGGTATGGCTACACCTTC	CASSLENRGGYGYTF
-	TRBV7-9	-	12	TRBJ2-7	TGTGCCAGCGCCGGGACCTCCTACGAGCAGTACTTC	CASAGTSYEQYF
-	TRBV30	-	11	TRBJ2-5	TGTGCCTGGAGTGGGAGCGGGACCCAGTACTTC	CAWSGSGTQYF
-	TRBV4-2	-	17	TRBJ2-2	TGTGCCAGCAGCCAAGTTCGTACGACCACGAACACCGGGGAGCTGTTTTTT	CASSQVRTTTNTGELFF
-	TRBV18	-	14	TRBJ2-2	TGTGCCAGCTCACCATCTGAGGACACCGGGGAGCTGTTTTTT	CASSPSEDTGELFF
-	TRBV2	TRBD1	13	TRBJ1-1	TGTGCCAGCAGGGGGACAGGGAACACTGAAGCTTTCTTT	CASRGTGNTEAFF
-	TRBV6-6	TRBD2	15	TRBJ2-5	TGTGCCAGCAGTACTCTAGCGGGAGGCCAAGAGACCCAGTACTTC	CASSTLAGGQETQYF
-	TRBV30	TRBD1	14	TRBJ2-7	TGTGCCTGGAGTCCGGGACAGCCGGGCTACGAGCAGTACTTC	CAWSPGQPGYEQYF
-	TRBV2	-	12	TRBJ2-1	TGTGCCAGCAACCTCCCAGAGCCGGAGCAGTTCTTC	CASNLPEPEQFF